What follows are 26 T cell receptor beta chains derived from one specimen sequenced in a study of T cells in localized non-small cell lung cancer. Some clones are missing from TCRdb's copy, which holds only in-frame ones; the method was immunoSEQ multiplex PCR. The profile covers about 59,000 clones, with roughly nine tenths appearing a single time and less than 20% taken by the ten largest. Sequencing was performed on peripheral blood, taken before any cancer treatment. These receptors came from a man between 40 and 70 years old with stage I lung adenocarcinoma.

The chain joins TRBV29-1 to TRBJ2-3, with a tentative D call TRBD2 (6 bases). Germline CDR1 SQVTM, CDR2 ANQGSEA. The CDR3 totals 13 residues. V was pared by 6 bases and J by 1 base, with 11 bases between. The CDR3 nucleotides read TGCAGCGTGGGGGACTTTGGCACAGATACGCAGTATTTT. This encodes CSVGDFGTDTQYF.

The genes are TRBV28 and TRBJ2-7, with 9 bases aligning to TRBD2. There are 14 residues in the CDR3. Germline V CDR1 and CDR2: MDHEN, SYDVKM. V gave up 5 bases and J gave up 5 bases; unmatched junction bases: 7. For the CDR3, the DNA is TGTGCCAGCAGTCCCCCGGGACTAGCAGACGAGCAGTACTTC. It encodes CASSPPGLADEQYF. The variable domain in full, completed from reference TRBV28 and TRBJ2-7, reads DVKVTQSSRYLVKRTGEKVFLECVQDMDHENMFWYRQDPGLGLRLIYFSYDVKMKEKGDIPEGYSVSREKKERFSLILESASTNQTSMYLCASSPPGLADEQYFGPGTRLTVT.

V usage is TRBV7-2 and J usage is TRBJ2-5, with 7 bases lining up with TRBD1. Germline-derived CDR1 and CDR2 are SGHTA and FQGNSA. The CDR3 is 15 residues long. Trimming took 1 base from V and 4 from J; bases not matched to a gene: 6. CDR3 sequence reads: CASSLVGTGAETQYF. The CDR3 region has the DNA TGTGCCAGCAGCTTAGTGGGCACAGGGGCAGAGACCCAGTACTTC. The full variable domain, its missing parts supplied by reference TRBV7-2 and TRBJ2-5, is GAGVSQSPSNKVTEKGKDVELRCDPISGHTALYWYRQSLGQGLEFLIYFQGNSAPDKSGLPSDRFSAERTGGSVSTLTIQRTQQEDSAVYLCASSLVGTGAETQYFGPGTRLLVL.

As DNA, the CDR3 is TGTGCCAGCAGTTATGAGGGCGGGGGCCTATCCTACGAGCAGTACTTC. Translating it yields CASSYEGGGLSYEQYF. The J gene is TRBJ2-7, the V gene TRBV6-5, with D maybe TRBD2 (7 bases). This CDR3 has 16 amino acids. Per the germline V gene, CDR1 is MNHEY and CDR2 is SVGAGI. With 3 bases removed from V and 1 base from J, the gap between germline ends came to 16 bases.

The chain combines TRBV6-6 with TRBJ2-2; D gene ambiguous. V lost 3 bases and J 4 bases, leaving 3 bases between the germline ends. This CDR3 region has 12 residues. The germline gives CDR1 MNHNY, CDR2 SVGAGI (reference sequence). The chain's CDR3 is CASSYVTGELFF. DNA for the CDR3: TGTGCCAGCAGTTATGTCACCGGGGAGCTGTTTTTT.

This clone was seen a single time. The V gene is TRBV6-5, the J gene TRBJ2-7, with D possibly matching TRBD1 (6 bases). Germline CDR1 reads MNHEY; CDR2 reads SVGAGI. V was trimmed by 6 bases and J by 3 bases, leaving 15 bases between them. This CDR3 region has 14 residues. In DNA form, the CDR3 reads TGTGCCAGCAGCTACAAGGACAGTATCTACGAGCAGTACTTC. Translated, it gives CASSYKDSIYEQYF.

This chain connects TRBV5-1 to TRBJ2-1, with D hard to call. The germline V gene encodes CDR1 SGHRS and CDR2 YFSETQ. V lost 2 bases and J lost 7, with 10 bases in between. The CDR3 is made up of 13 amino acids. This CDR3 is CASSFPPRNEQFF. CDR3 bases: TGCGCCAGCAGCTTTCCCCCCCGAAATGAGCAGTTCTTC.

The V call is TRBV5-1, the J call TRBJ2-7; TRBD1 aligns across 8 bases. This CDR3 region has 14 residues. V was clipped by 2 bases and J by 5 bases; unmatched bases: 6. Germline V gene data show CDR1 as SGHRS and CDR2 as YFSETQ. The CDR3 DNA follows: TGCGCCAGCAGCTTTGTCGACAGGGGCCACGAGCAGTACTTC. It translates to CASSFVDRGHEQYF.

The V call is TRBV16, the J call TRBJ1-4; TRBD1 might be the D (5 bases). Per germline, CDR1 KGHSY and CDR2 FQNENV. This CDR3 contains 15 residues. Trimming took off 3 bases at V and 3 bases at J, with 11 bases between the two ends. The chain's CDR3 is CASSQTTEANEKLFF. CDR3 sequence (DNA): TGTGCCAGCAGCCAGACGACAGAAGCTAATGAAAAACTGTTTTTT.

This clone appeared a few times. The V and J genes are TRBV21-1 and TRBJ2-4; the DNA was not used to check the table's D call, TRBD2. TRBV21-1 is a known pseudogene. This CDR3 contains 14 residues. The CDR3 loop is CASSRGGDQNIQYF. CDR3 nucleotide sequence: TGTGCCAGCAGTCGGGGCGGGGACCAAAACATTCAGTACTTC.

The chain combines TRBV2 with TRBJ1-4; 9 nucleotides align to TRBD1. From germline, CDR1 is SNHLY and CDR2 FYNNEI. The CDR3 extends over 13 amino acids. The junction had 7 bases not matched to a gene; V was cut back by 7 bases and J by 10 bases. In DNA, the CDR3 is TGTGCCAGCACGGGACAGGGTAGTGGAAAACTGTTTTTT. Protein sequence: CASTGQGSGKLFF.

V gene TRBV27 combines with J gene TRBJ2-5; unclear D gene. Looked up from germline, CDR1 is MNHEY and CDR2 is SMNVEV (reference sequence). Between the trimmed V and J ends, which lost 5 bases and 4 bases, there was a span of 17 bases. This CDR3 is 15 amino acids long. The CDR3 DNA sequence: TGTGCCAGCAGTCCCTTTACGGTATTCCGAGAGACCCAGTACTTC. Residues: CASSPFTVFRETQYF.

A few counts support this clone. The genes are TRBV7-9 and TRBJ1-1; D uncertain. Germline assignment: CDR1 SEHNR and CDR2 FQNEAQ (reference sequence). The ends were cut back, 5 bases at V and 2 bases at J, with 12 bases in the middle. CDR3 length: 14 amino acids. This chain's CDR3 is CASSHPRLNTEAFF. The CDR3 DNA is TGTGCCAGCAGCCATCCGCGTCTAAACACTGAAGCTTTCTTT.

This rearrangement joins TRBV30 to TRBJ1-3; TRBD1 might be the D (5 bases). The CDR3 runs to 17 residues. Trimming took off 3 bases at V and 0 bases at J, with 18 bases between the two ends. Germline CDR1 and CDR2: GTSNPN and SVGIG (reference sequence). The CDR3 sequence: CAWSRPWTLSSGNTIYF. The DNA of the CDR3 is TGTGCCTGGAGCCGACCCTGGACATTGAGCTCTGGAAACACCATATATTTT.

V gene TRBV5-1 combines with J gene TRBJ2-7, with 10 bases lining up with TRBD2. The V gene's germline CDR1 is SGHRS and CDR2 YFSETQ. V lost 3 bases, J lost 3 bases, and 6 bases stayed unmatched. CDR3 length: 15 amino acids. CDR3 in DNA: TGCGCCAGCAGCTCGTTTCTAGCGGGAGTCTACGAGCAGTACTTC. It codes for CASSSFLAGVYEQYF.

This chain joins TRBV11-1 and TRBJ1-4, with a weak D call TRBD1 (6 bases). This CDR3 region has 17 residues. Trimming shortened V by 3 bases and J by 2 bases, and 16 bases separated the two germline ends. The germline CDR1 and CDR2 sequences are SGHAT and FQDESV (reference sequence). The CDR3 coding sequence is TGTGCCAGCAGCTTGGGGACCGGAGGGGGTACTAATGAAAAACTGTTTTTT. Protein product: CASSLGTGGGTNEKLFF.

The CDR3, as DNA: TGTGCCAGCAGCAAAATCATGGAGCAGTACTTC. This translates into CASSKIMEQYF. The chain carries TRBV21-1 and TRBJ2-7; the table's D call, TRBD1, has no DNA check behind it. TRBV21-1 is a documented pseudogene. The CDR3 has 11 amino acids.

The V gene is TRBV27, the J gene TRBJ2-2; no firm D call. V was clipped by 5 bases and J by 9 bases, with 13 bases between them. This CDR3 contains 13 residues. Germline CDR1 and CDR2: MNHEY and SMNVEV (reference sequence). CDR3 region: CASSRTGSRELFF. As DNA, the CDR3 is TGTGCCAGCAGTAGAACGGGTAGCCGGGAGCTGTTTTTT.

This sequence joins TRBV6-4 and TRBJ2-3; TRBD2 agrees at 9 bases. Germline lookup yields CDR1 MRHNA and CDR2 SNTAGT. The trim removed 0 bases at V and 0 bases at J, leaving 1 base unmatched. This CDR3 spans 16 amino acids. The CDR3 loop is CASSDSAGGSTDTQYF. CDR3 nucleotides: TGTGCCAGCAGTGACTCAGCGGGAGGTAGCACAGATACGCAGTATTTT.

The chain carries TRBV10-3 and TRBJ1-4; D gene uncertain. Germline V CDR1 and CDR2: ENHRY, SYGVKD. The CDR3 is 14 residues long. Trimming shortened V by 7 bases and J by 3 bases, and 12 bases separated the two germline ends. The chain's CDR3 is CAITGWAANEKLFF. The CDR3 DNA sequence: TGTGCCATCACGGGCTGGGCGGCTAATGAAAAACTGTTTTTT.

The rearrangement links TRBV7-9 to TRBJ2-3; D unclear. V lost 1 base to trimming and J lost 6 bases, with 5 bases between them. This CDR3 spans 12 amino acids. From germline, CDR1 is SEHNR and CDR2 FQNEAQ (reference sequence). CDR3 protein: CASSLVWDTQYF. In DNA, the CDR3 is TGTGCCAGCAGCTTAGTTTGGGATACGCAGTATTTT. The full variable domain, with the rest looked up from reference TRBV7-9 and TRBJ2-3, is DTGVSQNPRHKITKRGQNVTFRCDPISEHNRLYWYRQTLGQGPEFLTYFQNEAQLEKSRLLSDRFSAERPKGSFSTLEIQRTEQGDSAMYLCASSLVWDTQYFGPGTRLTVL.

The gene calls are TRBV30 and TRBJ2-1, with unresolved D. V was clipped by 3 bases and J by 9 bases, with 12 bases between them. Germline V CDR1 and CDR2: GTSNPN, SVGIG (reference sequence). The CDR3 length is 12 residues. CDR3 DNA: TGTGCCTGGAGCGTCCCCGGGCTTGAGCAGTTCTTC. Its translation: CAWSVPGLEQFF.

This sequence joins TRBV9 and TRBJ2-2; weak D call: TRBD2 (6 bases). This CDR3 comprises 12 residues. Germline-derived CDR1 and CDR2 are SGDLS and YYNGEE. Trimming left V 3 bases short and J 8 bases short, with 8 bases between. The CDR3 region has the DNA TGTGCCAGCAGCGCCCGGGAGGGGGAGCTGTTTTTT. It codes for CASSAREGELFF.

The chain recombines TRBV28 with TRBJ1-5; 7 positions agree with TRBD1. The length of the CDR3 is 15 residues. The germline CDR1 and CDR2 sequences are MDHEN and SYDVKM. V gave up 6 bases and J gave up 6 bases; unmatched junction bases: 11. The CDR3 region is CASSSGQFFGQPQHF. For the CDR3, the DNA is TGTGCCAGCAGCTCGGGACAGTTTTTCGGTCAGCCCCAGCATTTT.

This chain's CDR3 is CASSLPTSGGEQYF. The CDR3 nucleotides are TGTGCCAGCAGCCTACCGACTAGCGGGGGTGAGCAGTACTTC. The J gene is TRBJ2-7, the V gene TRBV9, with 12 positions matching TRBD2. The CDR3 contains 14 residues. V lost 4 bases to trimming and J lost 7 bases; unmatched junction nucleotides: 6. Germline CDR1 reads SGDLS; CDR2 reads YYNGEE.

The count of this clone is one. The CDR3 nucleotides are TGTGCCAGCAGCGCCGGCCCAGGGACGGGTTACGAGCAGTACTTC. Translation gives CASSAGPGTGYEQYF. The genes are TRBV7-2 and TRBJ2-7; D may match TRBD1 or TRBD2 (5 bases each). The CDR3 spans 15 residues. V gave up 5 bases and J gave up 4 bases, with 18 bases separating them. Germline CDR1 reads SGHTA; CDR2 reads FQGNSA.